This T cell receptor beta chain was identified in a study of graft-versus-host responses after intestinal transplantation. Worth noting for this clone: A much larger clone lies one base from this, so it may be a read error.

This CDR3 contains 12 residues. Germline values: CDR1 LGHNA, CDR2 YNFKEQ. V dropped 5 bases and J dropped 4 bases, with 8 bases sitting between them. Sequencing used immunoSEQ multiplex PCR; TCRdb keeps in-frame clones, though not all of them. The table shows some 10,000 clones, with 30% to 35% occurring only once. This clonotype was sampled from a human patient who was an organ donor for intestinal transplantation. The chain couples TRBV4-2 to TRBJ1-2, with a possible D match to TRBD1 (6 bases). Source: alloreactive CD4+ T cells from a mixed lymphocyte reaction culture, taken before transplantation. As to subset: CFSE-low proliferating T cells sorted from approximately 6-day pre-transplant mixed lymphocyte reaction (GvH or HvG direction). CDR3 nucleotide sequence: TGTGCCAGCAGCTTGGGGGCCTATGGCTACACCTTC. It encodes CASSLGAYGYTF.